A single T cell receptor beta chain is shown here with its context. The antigen is undetermined. This sample is part of a study of cytomegalovirus exposure and HLA in healthy donors. PCR was performed using 60 Vbeta and 13 Jbeta primers. Produced via immunoSEQ multiplex PCR; TCRdb's table is partial and in-frame only. The profile shows 150,000 to 200,000 clones, around 72% of them singletons. Study-wide results and limits: The study assumed roughly uniform donor sequencing depth for presence/absence analyses. The classifier, whose performance was assessed in both the original and validation cohorts, reportedly diagnosed cytomegalovirus status with high specificity and sensitivity.

Sequencing was performed on PBMCs. This sequence originates from a woman between 45 and 65 years old in good health and CMV-seropositive.

For the CDR3, the DNA is TGTGCCAGCAGCCAAGATCTATTGTCCGGGACAGGGAAAAACATTCAGTACTTC. It translates to CASSQDLLSGTGKNIQYF. J is TRBJ2-4 and V is TRBV4-2; 9 positions agree with TRBD1. From germline, CDR1 is LGHNA and CDR2 YNFKEQ. The J segment lost 4 bases and the V segment lost 0 bases, leaving 10 bases of the junction unmatched. CDR3 length: 18 amino acids.